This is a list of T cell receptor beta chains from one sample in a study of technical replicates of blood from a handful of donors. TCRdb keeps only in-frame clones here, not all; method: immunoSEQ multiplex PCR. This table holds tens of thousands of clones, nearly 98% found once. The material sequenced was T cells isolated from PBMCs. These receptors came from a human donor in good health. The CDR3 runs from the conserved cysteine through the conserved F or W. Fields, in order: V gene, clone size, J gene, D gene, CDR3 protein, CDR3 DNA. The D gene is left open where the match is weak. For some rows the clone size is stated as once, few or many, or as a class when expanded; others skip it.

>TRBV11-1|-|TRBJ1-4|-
CASSLEGGSEKLFF
TGTGCCAGCAGCTTAGAAGGCGGCAGCGAAAAACTGTTTTTT
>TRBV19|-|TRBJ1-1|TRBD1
CASSERGPMNTEAFF
TGTGCCAGTAGTGAAAGGGGGCCTATGAACACTGAAGCTTTCTTT
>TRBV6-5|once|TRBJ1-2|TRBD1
CASSYGTVNTF
TGTGCCAGCAGTTACGGGACAGTCAACACCTTC
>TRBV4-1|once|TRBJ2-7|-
CASSPLASGPYEQYF
TGCGCCAGCAGCCCCCTCGCAAGCGGTCCCTACGAGCAGTACTTC
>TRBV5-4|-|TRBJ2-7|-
CASSSGYEQYF
TGTGCCAGCAGCTCCGGGTACGAGCAGTACTTC
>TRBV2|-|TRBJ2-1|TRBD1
CASSEEAGQGANEQFF
TGTGCCAGCAGTGAAGAGGCAGGACAGGGGGCTAATGAGCAGTTCTTC
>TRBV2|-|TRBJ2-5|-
CASMERLQETQYF
TGTGCCAGCATGGAGCGCCTCCAAGAGACCCAGTACTTC
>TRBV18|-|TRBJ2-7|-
CASSPMGQTYEQYF
TGTGCCAGCTCACCGATGGGGCAGACCTACGAGCAGTACTTC
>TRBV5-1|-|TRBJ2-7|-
CASSLEALLYEQYF
TGCGCCAGCAGCTTGGAAGCTCTCCTCTACGAGCAGTACTTC
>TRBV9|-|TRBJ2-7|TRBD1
CASSPGQGAYEQYF
TGTGCCAGCAGCCCCGGACAGGGGGCCTACGAGCAGTACTTC
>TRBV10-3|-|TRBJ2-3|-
CAIEGGDADTQYF
TGTGCCATCGAGGGGGGGGACGCAGATACGCAGTATTTT
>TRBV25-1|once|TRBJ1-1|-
CASSELVEAFF
TGTGCCAGCAGTGAATTAGTAGAGGCTTTCTTT
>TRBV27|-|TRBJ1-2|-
CASSIQGANYGYTF
TGTGCCAGCAGTATACAGGGAGCTAACTATGGCTACACCTTC